This T cell receptor beta chain was recorded in a study of shared clonotypes between healthy human individuals. Positively selected for CCR7, the CD45RO-negative cells used as naive CD8 cells excluded terminally differentiated effector memory CD45RA+ cells. Replicate PCRs from sorted subsets contained approximately 200 ng DNA, which is 30,000 to 35,000 T cell genomes. Method: immunoSEQ multiplex PCR; TCRdb's copy keeps in-frame clones and lacks some. This sample has more than 2 million clones, with just under 95% found just once. This sequence originates from a man between 18 and 35 years old in good health. Some clones in this sample may be carry-over from other donors' samples. The specimen was naive CD8+ T cells from PBMCs.

The CDR3 region is CASSQKEGSDRGSEQYF. CDR3 coding DNA: TGCGCCAGCAGCCAGAAAGAGGGAAGCGACAGGGGTTCCGAGCAGTACTTC. This chain links TRBV4-1 with TRBJ2-7; 8 nucleotides match TRBD1. The V segment lost 3 bases and the J segment 6 bases; nucleotides outside the gene matches: 16. There are 17 residues in the CDR3. Germline V lookup: CDR1 MGHRA, CDR2 YSYEKL.